A selection of T cell receptor beta chains follows, all from one sample in a study of CD8 T cells in Susac syndrome. TCRdb reprocessed the immunoSEQ multiplex PCR reads via MiXCR and lists one record per CDR3 protein. The sample holds 250,000 to 350,000 distinct CDR3 sequences, roughly 85% seen once. Sequencing was done on a sample of CD8+ T cells from PBMCs. The receptors derive from a human donor with multiple sclerosis. Each CDR3 is given with its conserved first and last residue. The order of the fields is clone size, D gene, J gene, V gene, CDR3 protein, CDR3 DNA. A D gene is named only where the DNA matches it firmly. Expanded clones get a size class; other rows say once, few or many, or leave the size out.

abundance: few
d_gene: TRBD1
j_gene: TRBJ1-6
v_gene: TRBV7-6
CDR3aa: CASSLALDRATPLHF
CDR3nt: TGTGCCAGCAGCTTAGCTTTGGACAGGGCGACACCCCTCCACTTT

abundance: NA
d_gene: NA
j_gene: TRBJ2-1
v_gene: TRBV20-1
CDR3aa: CSARDPGRGNYNEQFF
CDR3nt: TGCAGTGCTAGAGATCCGGGACGCGGAAATTACAATGAGCAGTTCTTC

abundance: NA
d_gene: NA
j_gene: TRBJ2-7
v_gene: TRBV7-9
CDR3aa: CASSREAYEQYF
CDR3nt: TGTGCCAGCAGCCGCGAGGCCTACGAGCAGTACTTC

abundance: once
d_gene: TRBD2
j_gene: TRBJ2-5
v_gene: TRBV20-1
CDR3aa: CSARRLAEGRETQYF
CDR3nt: TGCAGTGCTAGAAGACTAGCGGAGGGAAGAGAGACCCAGTACTTC

abundance: NA
d_gene: TRBD2
j_gene: TRBJ2-7
v_gene: TRBV28
CDR3aa: CASSFEPLTSGTYEQYF
CDR3nt: TGTGCCAGCAGTTTCGAACCCTTGACTAGCGGGACCTACGAGCAGTACTTC

abundance: few
d_gene: NA
j_gene: TRBJ2-7
v_gene: TRBV9
CDR3aa: CASSVALNSYEQYF
CDR3nt: TGTGCCAGCAGCGTAGCCCTGAACTCCTACGAGCAGTACTTC

abundance: NA
d_gene: TRBD1
j_gene: TRBJ2-2
v_gene: TRBV27
CDR3aa: CASSLLTGQGAGELFF
CDR3nt: TGTGCCAGCAGCCTTCTGACAGGACAGGGCGCCGGGGAGCTGTTTTTT

abundance: few
d_gene: NA
j_gene: TRBJ2-7
v_gene: TRBV4-1
CDR3aa: CASSQVASSVYEQYF
CDR3nt: TGCGCCAGCAGCCAAGTTGCTAGCTCGGTGTACGAGCAGTACTTC

abundance: NA
d_gene: NA
j_gene: TRBJ2-3
v_gene: TRBV27
CDR3aa: CASSKWDKTNTDTQYF
CDR3nt: TGTGCCAGCAGTAAATGGGACAAGACGAACACAGATACGCAGTATTTT

abundance: NA
d_gene: NA
j_gene: TRBJ1-1
v_gene: TRBV11-3
CDR3aa: CASSFAGGTEAFF
CDR3nt: TGTGCCAGCAGCTTTGCCGGGGGGACTGAAGCTTTCTTT

abundance: NA
d_gene: TRBD1
j_gene: TRBJ1-5
v_gene: TRBV19
CDR3aa: CASRGGGGPGLWPQHF
CDR3nt: TGTGCCAGTAGAGGGGGCGGGGGTCCCGGGCTGTGGCCCCAGCATTTT

abundance: NA
d_gene: NA
j_gene: TRBJ2-1
v_gene: TRBV20-1
CDR3aa: CSARGTRGLNEQFF
CDR3nt: TGCAGTGCTAGAGGGACTAGGGGGCTCAATGAGCAGTTCTTC

abundance: once
d_gene: TRBD1
j_gene: TRBJ1-2
v_gene: TRBV25-1
CDR3aa: CASSETGSFNYGYTF
CDR3nt: TGTGCCAGCAGTGAGACAGGGTCTTTCAACTATGGCTACACCTTC

abundance: NA
d_gene: TRBD2
j_gene: TRBJ2-1
v_gene: TRBV20-1
CDR3aa: CSARAVAGEHNEQFF
CDR3nt: TGCAGTGCTAGAGCGGTAGCGGGAGAACACAATGAGCAGTTCTTC

abundance: NA
d_gene: TRBD2
j_gene: TRBJ2-7
v_gene: TRBV27
CDR3aa: CASSAGTSGRYF
CDR3nt: TGTGCCAGCAGTGCCGGGACTAGCGGGAGGTACTTC